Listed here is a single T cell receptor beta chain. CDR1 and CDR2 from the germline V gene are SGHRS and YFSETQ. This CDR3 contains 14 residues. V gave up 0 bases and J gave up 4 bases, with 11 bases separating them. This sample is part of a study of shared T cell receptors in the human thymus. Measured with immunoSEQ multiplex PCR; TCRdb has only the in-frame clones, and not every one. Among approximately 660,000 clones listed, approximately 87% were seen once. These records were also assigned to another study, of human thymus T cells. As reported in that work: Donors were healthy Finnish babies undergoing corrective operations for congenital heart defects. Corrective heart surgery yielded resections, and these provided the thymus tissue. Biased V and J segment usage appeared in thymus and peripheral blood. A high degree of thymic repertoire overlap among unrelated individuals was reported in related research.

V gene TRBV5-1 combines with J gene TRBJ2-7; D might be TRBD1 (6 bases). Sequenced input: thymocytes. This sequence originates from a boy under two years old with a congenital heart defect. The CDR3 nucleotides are TGCGCCAGCAGCTTGGGCCCGACAGGTTACGAGCAGTACTTC. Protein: CASSLGPTGYEQYF.